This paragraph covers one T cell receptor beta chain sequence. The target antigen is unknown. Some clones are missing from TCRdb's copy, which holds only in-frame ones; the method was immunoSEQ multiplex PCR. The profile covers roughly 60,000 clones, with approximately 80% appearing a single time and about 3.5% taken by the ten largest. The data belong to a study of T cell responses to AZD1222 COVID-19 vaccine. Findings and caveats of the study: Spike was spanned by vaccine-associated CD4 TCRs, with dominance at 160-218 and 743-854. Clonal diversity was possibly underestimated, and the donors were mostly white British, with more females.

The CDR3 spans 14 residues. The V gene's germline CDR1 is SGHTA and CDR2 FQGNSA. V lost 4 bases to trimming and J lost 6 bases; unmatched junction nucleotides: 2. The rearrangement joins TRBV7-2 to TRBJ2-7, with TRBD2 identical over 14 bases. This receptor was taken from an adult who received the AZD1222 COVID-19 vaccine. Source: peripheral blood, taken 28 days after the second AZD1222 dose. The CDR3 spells CASSSGLAGVEQYF. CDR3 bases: TGTGCCAGCAGCTCGGGACTAGCGGGGGTCGAGCAGTACTTC.